This TCR beta chain was captured by sequencing in a study of radiation and T cells in renal cell carcinoma. Documented time point: blood 4 weeks post-SBRT, at nephrectomy. Described treatment: 15 Gy SBRT to primary tumor, nephrectomy 4 weeks later. Sequencing was performed with immunoSEQ multiplex PCR; in TCRdb, only in-frame clones are kept and a portion is missing. The sample includes approximately 86,000 clones, around four fifths of them seen just once. This CDR3 has 14 amino acids. With V trimmed by 5 bases and J by 6 bases, 7 bases remained unmatched. From germline, CDR1 is SEHNR and CDR2 FQNEAQ (reference sequence).

Sequenced material: blood, taken from a patient whose treatment included radiotherapy and nephrectomy. The source is a man in his fifties or sixties with renal cell carcinoma. This chain uses TRBV7-9 with TRBJ2-1; 7 bases match TRBD2. CDR3 loop: CASSPLGRANEQFF. CDR3 in DNA: TGTGCCAGCAGCCCTCTGGGGAGGGCCAATGAGCAGTTCTTC.